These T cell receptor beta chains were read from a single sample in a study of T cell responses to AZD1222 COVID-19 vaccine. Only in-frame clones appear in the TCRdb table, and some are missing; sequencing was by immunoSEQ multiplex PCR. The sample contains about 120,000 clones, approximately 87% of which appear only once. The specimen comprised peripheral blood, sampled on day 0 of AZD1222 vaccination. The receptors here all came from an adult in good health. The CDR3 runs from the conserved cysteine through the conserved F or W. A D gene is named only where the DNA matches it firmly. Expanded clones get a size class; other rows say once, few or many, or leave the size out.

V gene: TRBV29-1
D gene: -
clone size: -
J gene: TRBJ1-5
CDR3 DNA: TGCAGCGTCGTGATCAGGTCGGGCGGGCCCCAGCATTTT
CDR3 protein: CSVVIRSGGPQHF

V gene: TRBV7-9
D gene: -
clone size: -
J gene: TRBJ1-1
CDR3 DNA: TGTGCCAGCAGCTTAGCTGTTATGAACACTGAAGCTTTCTTT
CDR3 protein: CASSLAVMNTEAFF

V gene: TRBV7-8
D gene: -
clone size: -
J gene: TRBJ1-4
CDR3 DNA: TGTGCCAGCAGCCCCGCAGCCGCAACTAATGAAAAACTGTTTTTT
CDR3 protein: CASSPAAATNEKLFF

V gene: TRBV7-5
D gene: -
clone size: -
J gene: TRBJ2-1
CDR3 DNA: TGTGCCAGAAGCTTAAGAGGGACTCAGAGTTCCTACAATGAGCAGTTCTTC
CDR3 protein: CARSLRGTQSSYNEQFF

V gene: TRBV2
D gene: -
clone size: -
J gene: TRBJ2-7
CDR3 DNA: TGTGCCAGCAGTGGCTCGGGAGCCTACGAGCAGTACTTC
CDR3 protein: CASSGSGAYEQYF

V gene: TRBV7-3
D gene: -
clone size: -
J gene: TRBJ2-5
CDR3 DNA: TGTGCCAGCAGCTCCCTCCAAGAGACCCAGTACTTC
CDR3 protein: CASSSLQETQYF

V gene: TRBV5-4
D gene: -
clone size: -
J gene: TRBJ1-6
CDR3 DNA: TGTGCCAGCAGCTTGGGAGGGGATAATTCACCCCTCCACTTT
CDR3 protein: CASSLGGDNSPLHF

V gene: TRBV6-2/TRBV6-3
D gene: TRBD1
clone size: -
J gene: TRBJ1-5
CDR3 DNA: TGTGCCAGCAGTTACTCACAGGTCGGAGGGGGCTTCGGTCAGCCCCAGCATTTT
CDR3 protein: CASSYSQVGGGFGQPQHF

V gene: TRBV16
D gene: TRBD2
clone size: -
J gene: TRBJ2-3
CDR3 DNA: TGTGCCAGCAGCCCCGGACTAGCGGGAGTCACAGATACGCAGTATTTT
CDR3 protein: CASSPGLAGVTDTQYF

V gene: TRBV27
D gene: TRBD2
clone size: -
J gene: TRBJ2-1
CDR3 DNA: TGTGCCAGCAGTTTTTTTCGCGGGAGTAGGAATGAGCAGTTCTTC
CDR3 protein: CASSFFRGSRNEQFF

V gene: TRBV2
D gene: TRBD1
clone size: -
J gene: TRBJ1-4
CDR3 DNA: TGTGCCAGCAACGGACAGGGGTATGAAAAACTGTTTTTT
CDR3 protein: CASNGQGYEKLFF

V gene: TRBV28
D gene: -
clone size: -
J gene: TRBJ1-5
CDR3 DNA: TGTGCCAGCAGGACAAGTCATAGCAATCAGCCCCAGCATTTT
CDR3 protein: CASRTSHSNQPQHF

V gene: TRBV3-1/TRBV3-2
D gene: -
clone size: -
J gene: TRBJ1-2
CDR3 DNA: TGTGCCAGCAGCCCAGATACCCTTAACTATGGCTACACCTTC
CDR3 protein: CASSPDTLNYGYTF

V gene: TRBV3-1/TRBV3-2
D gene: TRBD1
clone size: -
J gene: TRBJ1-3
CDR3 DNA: TGTGCCAGCAGCCGACGAGGGACAGGGGGTATCCAGGCGGGAAACACCATATATTTT
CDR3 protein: CASSRRGTGGIQAGNTIYF

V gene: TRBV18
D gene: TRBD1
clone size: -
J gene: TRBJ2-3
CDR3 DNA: TGTGCCAGCTCACCAGGGACAGGGAGAGGCACAGATACGCAGTATTTT
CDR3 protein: CASSPGTGRGTDTQYF

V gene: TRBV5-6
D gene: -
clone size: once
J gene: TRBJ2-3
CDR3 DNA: TGTGCCAGCAGCGGGGGGCTAGCGTACGCTGATACGCAGTATTTT
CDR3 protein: CASSGGLAYADTQYF

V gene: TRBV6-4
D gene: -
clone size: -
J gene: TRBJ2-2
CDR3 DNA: TGTGCCAGCAGTGACTCCCCTAGGCCGAACACCGGGGAGCTGTTTTTT
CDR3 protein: CASSDSPRPNTGELFF

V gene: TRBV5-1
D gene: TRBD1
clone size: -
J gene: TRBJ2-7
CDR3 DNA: TGCGCCAGCAGCTTGGCCTCAGGGGGCGCCTACGAGCAGTACTTC
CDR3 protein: CASSLASGGAYEQYF

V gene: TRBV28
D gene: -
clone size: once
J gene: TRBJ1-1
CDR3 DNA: TGTGCCAGCAGTTCACCCATCCGGGTTTTGAACACTGAAGCTTTCTTT
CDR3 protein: CASSSPIRVLNTEAFF

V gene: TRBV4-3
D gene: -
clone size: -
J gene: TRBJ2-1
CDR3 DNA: TGCGCCAGCAGCCAAGATACCAGCCTCTCCTACAATGAGCAGTTCTTC
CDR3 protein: CASSQDTSLSYNEQFF

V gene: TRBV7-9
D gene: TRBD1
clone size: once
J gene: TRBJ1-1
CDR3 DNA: TGTGCCAGCAGCCGTAGCTCACAGGGGGCTTTTGAGGCTTTCTTT
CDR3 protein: CASSRSSQGAFEAFF

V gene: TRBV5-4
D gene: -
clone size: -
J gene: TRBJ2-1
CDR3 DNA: TGTGCCAGCAGCTTTCCTAGTAACAATGAGCAGTTCTTC
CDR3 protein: CASSFPSNNEQFF

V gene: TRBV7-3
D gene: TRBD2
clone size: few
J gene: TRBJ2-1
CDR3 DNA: TGTGCCAGCAGCTTAACGGGCGGGAGTACGGAGCAGTTCTTC
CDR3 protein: CASSLTGGSTEQFF

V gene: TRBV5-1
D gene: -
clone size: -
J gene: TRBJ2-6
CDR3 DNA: TGCGCCAGCAGCTCGGGGGACTTCTCCTCTGGGGCCAACGTCCTGACTTTC
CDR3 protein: CASSSGDFSSGANVLTF

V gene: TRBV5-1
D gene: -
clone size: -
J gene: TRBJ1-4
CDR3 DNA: TGCGCCAGCAGCTTGTCCCAGGGAGGGGAAAAACTGTTTTTT
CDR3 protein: CASSLSQGGEKLFF

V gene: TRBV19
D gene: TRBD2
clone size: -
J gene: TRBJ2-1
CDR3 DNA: TGTGCCAGTAGTTTAGCGGGAGGGCCCCACAATGAGCAGTTCTTC
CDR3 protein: CASSLAGGPHNEQFF

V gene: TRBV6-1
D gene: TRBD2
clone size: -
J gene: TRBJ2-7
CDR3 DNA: TGTGCCAGCAGTGAAAGGCTTTGGGGGGGGACCTACGAGCAGTACTTC
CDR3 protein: CASSERLWGGTYEQYF

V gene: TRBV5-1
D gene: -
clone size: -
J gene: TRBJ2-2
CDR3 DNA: TGCGCCAGCAGCCCTTTGGGGCCGAACACCGGGGAGCTGTTTTTT
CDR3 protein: CASSPLGPNTGELFF